This entry lists 20 T cell receptor beta chains sequenced from one sample in a study of CD8 T cells in ankylosing spondylitis (TCRdb year 2017). Library generation was performed with 5' RACE. Sequencer: Illumina HiSeq 2500. Through fastp at Q25 and MiXCR, TCRdb rebuilt clones from the public reads, retaining in-frame beta chains. Each CDR3 protein gets just one entry, which takes the most common genes and DNA from the rows behind it. Across this sample there are around 300,000 distinct CDR3 sequences, with under 15% seen only once. The ten most abundant clones make up about 1% of the sample. What was sequenced was blood, either unsorted or a sorted T cell fraction (not recorded which). These receptors all come from a male donor with ankylosing spondylitis or in good health (not recorded which).

The gene calls are TRBV4-2 and TRBJ1-5; D call uncertain. Germline loops: CDR1 LGHNA, CDR2 YNFKEQ. The CDR3 extends over 15 amino acids. Trimming shortened V by 1 base and J by 0 bases, and 7 bases separated the two germline ends. The CDR3 protein is CASSQGGYSNQPQHF. In DNA form, the CDR3 reads TGTGCCAGCAGCCAAGGAGGGTATAGCAATCAGCCCCAGCATTTT.

This clonotype was observed a few times. The chain links TRBV20-1 to TRBJ1-2; D not resolved. The CDR3 runs to 13 residues. V shed 3 bases and J shed 5 bases, with 13 bases lying between them. The V gene's germline CDR1 is DFQATT and CDR2 SNEGSKA (reference sequence). CDR3 bases: TGCAGTGCTAGCGGAACGCCGGAGTATGGCTACACCTTC. Amino acid sequence: CSASGTPEYGYTF.

Only a few counts were recorded for this clonotype. The chain couples TRBV6-5 to TRBJ1-2; the D gene is possibly TRBD1 (5 bases). The CDR3 is 13 residues long. The ends were cut back, 4 bases at V and 4 bases at J, with 10 bases in the middle. Germline lookup yields CDR1 MNHEY and CDR2 SVGAGI. In DNA, the CDR3 is TGTGCCAGCAGTTGGGACGGGAGCTATGGCTACACCTTC. Translation: CASSWDGSYGYTF.

The chain has TRBV5-1 and TRBJ2-4; D remains unclear. The CDR3 is 14 amino acids. Trimming left V 0 bases short and J 6 bases short, with 10 bases between. Germline CDR1 SGHRS, CDR2 YFSETQ. The CDR3 loop reads CASSLGDMRNIQYF. CDR3 sequence (DNA): TGCGCCAGCAGCTTGGGTGACATGAGAAACATTCAGTACTTC.

This clonotype was seen a handful of times. This chain connects TRBV5-1 to TRBJ2-3; the D is unclear. Germline V gene sequence: CDR1 SGHRS, CDR2 YFSETQ. V was clipped by 2 bases and J by 4 bases, with 11 bases between them. This CDR3 region has 14 residues. DNA for the CDR3: TGCGCCAGCAGCTTATTCTTATCGGCAGATACGCAGTATTTT. Amino acid sequence: CASSLFLSADTQYF.

The rearrangement joins TRBV3-1 to TRBJ2-1; TRBD2 aligns across 10 bases. CDR3 length: 16 residues. Germline assignment: CDR1 LGHDT and CDR2 YNNKEL (reference sequence). V lost 6 bases, J lost 4 bases, and 9 bases stayed unmatched. CDR3: CASSLRSGGLYNEQFF. The CDR3 nucleotides are TGTGCCAGCAGTCTTCGTAGCGGGGGGTTATACAATGAGCAGTTCTTC.

This clonotype was seen more than once but under ten times. This CDR3 reads CASSGGQLEYF. CDR3 nucleotide sequence: TGCGCCAGCAGCGGGGGACAGCTGGAGTACTTC. The chain links TRBV5-1 to TRBJ2-7, with 7 positions matching TRBD1. Germline CDR1 SGHRS, CDR2 YFSETQ. The CDR3 covers 11 residues. With V trimmed by 4 bases and J by 11 bases, 6 bases remained unmatched.

The CDR3 nucleotides read TGCGCCAGCAGCGTACAGACTAGCGGGAGCACAGATACGCAGTATTTT. Its translation is CASSVQTSGSTDTQYF. This chain links TRBV5-1 with TRBJ2-3, with TRBD2 matching 10 bases. The germline V gene has CDR1 SGHRS and CDR2 YFSETQ. The length of the CDR3 is 16 residues. The V and J ends lost 4 bases and 0 bases, in that order; junction bases with no gene match: 5.

This clonotype was seen more than once but under ten times. The chain couples TRBV3-1 to TRBJ1-1; D not resolved. This CDR3 contains 16 residues. V shed 2 bases and J shed 4 bases, with 17 bases lying between them. Germline CDR1 and CDR2: LGHDT and YNNKEL (reference sequence). CDR3 region: CASSQTRTVAGTEAFF. In nucleotides, the CDR3 is TGTGCCAGCAGCCAAACCCGGACGGTGGCCGGCACTGAAGCTTTCTTT.

The rearrangement links TRBV11-2 to TRBJ2-3; 8 nucleotides align to TRBD2. The V segment lost 3 bases and the J segment 1 base; nucleotides outside the gene matches: 12. Germline CDR1 SGHAT, CDR2 FQNNGV. This CDR3 comprises 18 residues. CDR3 bases: TGTGCCAGCAGCTTGGAGGGAGGCAGCGGGAGTGGCACAGATACGCAGTATTTT. Residues: CASSLEGGSGSGTDTQYF.

This clonotype was observed many times. The chain uses TRBV25-1 and TRBJ2-1; 10 bases line up with TRBD1. CDR1 and CDR2 (germline): MGHDK, SYGVNS. J gave up 6 bases and V 10 bases, and 9 bases lay outside the gene matches. CDR3 size: 14 residues. CDR3 in amino acids: CATSMGQGSNEQFF. Here the CDR3 DNA reads TGTGCCACATCCATGGGACAGGGGTCCAATGAGCAGTTCTTC.

The chain is built from TRBV18 and TRBJ2-2; no clear D. Germline lookup yields CDR1 KGHSH and CDR2 LQKENI. Trimming stripped 6 bases from V and 5 bases from J, with 13 bases between. There are 14 residues in the CDR3. The CDR3 nucleotides are TGTGCCAGCTCCCCTAGAAAGTGGACCGGGGAGCTGTTTTTT. Translated: CASSPRKWTGELFF.

Only a few counts were recorded for this clonotype. The DNA of the CDR3 is TGTGCCAGCAGTGAATTGGTAGGAGGGCGAGAGACCCAGTACTTC. It translates to CASSELVGGRETQYF. V usage is TRBV2 and J usage is TRBJ2-5; a possible D gene is TRBD2 (6 bases). The CDR3 has 15 residues. Germline-derived CDR1 and CDR2 are SNHLY and FYNNEI. Trimming left V 2 bases short and J 4 bases short, with 14 bases between.

For the CDR3, the DNA is TGCGCCAGCAGCCAAGTTGCCACAGGGGGCAGCGGAGGAAACACCATATATTTT. It encodes CASSQVATGGSGGNTIYF. This rearrangement joins TRBV4-1 to TRBJ1-3; TRBD1 matches 9 bases. With 1 base clipped from V and 4 bases from J, the junction kept 11 bases outside the gene matches. This CDR3 has 18 residues. The germline V gene has CDR1 MGHRA and CDR2 YSYEKL.

The rearrangement uses TRBV30 and TRBJ2-3; 10 bases are shared with TRBD2. The CDR3 contains 15 residues. Unmatched junction bases numbered 2, after V lost 0 bases and J lost 2 bases. Germline CDR1 and CDR2: GTSNPN and SVGIG (reference sequence). The DNA of the CDR3 is TGTGCCTGGAGTGTACTAGCGGGGCTCACAGATACGCAGTATTTT. Amino acid sequence: CAWSVLAGLTDTQYF.

This clonotype was detected ten times or more. The chain employs TRBV7-9 and TRBJ1-6, with a tentative D call TRBD1 (5 bases). Trimming removed 6 bases from V and 5 bases from J, with 11 bases in between. CDR3 size: 14 residues. Per the germline V gene, CDR1 is SEHNR and CDR2 is FQNEAQ (reference sequence). The CDR3 bases are TGTGCCAGCAGAAGAGGACAAAATAATTCACCCCTCCACTTT. This translates into CASRRGQNNSPLHF.

The chain joins TRBV5-6 to TRBJ2-7, with 11 nucleotides matching TRBD1. The CDR3 loop spans 16 amino acids. Germline V gene lookup returns CDR1 SGHDT and CDR2 YYEEEE. V lost 5 bases to trimming and J lost 5 bases; unmatched junction nucleotides: 12. In DNA, the CDR3 is TGTGCCAGCAGGCCTGGGCTCCGGGACAGGGGGAACGAGCAGTACTTC. Translation gives CASRPGLRDRGNEQYF.

The V gene is TRBV9, the J gene TRBJ2-2; 7 positions agree with TRBD1. V shed 0 bases and J 7 bases; nucleotides not matched to a gene: 6. Germline CDR1 reads SGDLS; CDR2 reads YYNGEE. The CDR3 sequence is 15 residues long. The CDR3 loop is CASSVGQGVYGELFF. CDR3 DNA sequence: TGTGCCAGCAGCGTAGGCCAGGGGGTGTACGGGGAGCTGTTTTTT. The whole variable domain, filled in from reference TRBV9 and TRBJ2-2, reads DSGVTQTPKHLITATGQRVTLRCSPRSGDLSVYWYQQSLDQGLQFLIQYYNGEERAKGNILERFSAQQFPDLHSELNLSSLELGDSALYFCASSVGQGVYGELFFGEGSRLTVL.

Many counts were recorded for this clonotype. The CDR3 protein is CASSLPLGGDTQYF. The CDR3 region has the DNA TGCGCCAGCAGCTTACCCCTAGGGGGAGATACGCAGTATTTT. The chain is built from TRBV5-1 and TRBJ2-3; possible D gene TRBD1, 6 bases. The V end was cut by 2 bases, the J end by 5 bases, with 12 bases between. CDR3 size: 14 residues. Germline V lookup: CDR1 SGHRS, CDR2 YFSETQ. The variable domain in full, with the rest retrieved from reference TRBV5-1 and TRBJ2-3, is KAGVTQTPRYLIKTRGQQVTLSCSPISGHRSVSWYQQTPGQGLQFLFEYFSETQRNKGNFPGRFSGRQFSNSRSEMNVSTLELGDSALYLCASSLPLGGDTQYFGPGTRLTVL.

The chain links TRBV6-1 to TRBJ2-1; D unresolved. Germline values: CDR1 MNHNS, CDR2 SASEGT. The CDR3 consists of 14 residues. V gave up 11 bases and J gave up 0 bases, with 14 bases separating them. CDR3 nucleotide sequence: TGTGCCTCCGACTTGGCATACTCCTACAATGAGCAGTTCTTC. Translated: CASDLAYSYNEQFF.